Listed here is a single T cell receptor beta chain. What antigen it recognizes has not been identified. No clone much larger than this one lies a single base away; base qualities are absent. Trimming removed 1 base from V and 0 bases from J; the gene matches leave 5 bases unexplained. Taken from cysteine to phenylalanine, the CDR3 has 18 residues. Only the CDR3 DNA is retained, 54 bases long and in frame from the first base. The germline V gene specifies SGHVS as CDR1 and FQNEAQ as CDR2. This record belongs to a study of blood T cell repertoires in COVID-19 (dated by TCRdb to about 2020). The study in broad terms: Samples covering the acute and convalescent phases of COVID-19 were provided by collaborators in the United States, Italy and Spain. The sample metadata nearly always contained a de-identified subject ID, COVID-19 status, age in years and sex. Where available, HLA class I and class II types were obtained from metadata supplied by the sample provider rather than from assay-based typing. The repertoires were released in a freely available public database meant as a resource for research on the immune response to SARS-CoV-2. Samples came from the ongoing ImmuneRACE study (first 160 participants) plus 1,254 subjects from 6 global collaborators. The material from the prospective study consisted of cDNA or gDNA derived from T cells, B-cell-depleted T cells, or PBMCs. Subjects who had been exposed to COVID-19, were actively infected with it, or had recovered from it provided the deeply sampled blood TCRbeta repertoires that made up the dataset.

One collaborating source in Seattle enrolled patients during active infection and followed them longitudinally through the course of disease. Whole blood was collected in K2EDTA tubes by collaborating institutions according to the institutions' own protocols. For TCRbeta analysis, collaborators shipped samples as frozen whole blood, isolated PBMCs, or DNA extracted from either of those sample types. The research as a whole found: How much clinical and demographic metadata was included differed by source and by participant, and the metadata was provided uncurated.

TCRbeta CDR3 regions were amplified from genomic DNA using the immunoSEQ Assay, a bias-controlled multiplex PCR. The authors' analysis ran thus. The number of nucleated cells in each sample was estimated from the amplification of reference gene primers within the assay. To quantify the absolute abundance of each unique TCRbeta CDR3 rearrangement, sequence reads were collapsed and filtered. For each sample, productive Simpson clonality was calculated by taking the square root of Simpson's diversity index across productive rearrangements. Drawn from immuneACCESS, this table holds only the in-frame rearrangements with V and J called that TCRdb kept. Clones are partly lost; checked studies trace under half to an unresolved V gene and leave the rest unexplained. Clonal size and the V and J genes are those of that table, whereas D and trimming came from the DNA. This sample comprises approximately 180,000 clones, 85% to 90% of them detected only once. About 18% of the sample rests with the top ten.

Sequencing input: peripheral blood. The chain is encoded by TRBV7-8 joined to TRBJ2-6, with 8 bases in between that match TRBD1. The clonotype originates from a person between 70 and 80 years old with COVID-19, enrolled during active disease. The nucleotide sequence is given as TGTGCCAGCAGCTTAGGGCGGACAGGGAGCTCTGGGGCCAACGTCCTGACTTTC. Its protein product is CASSLGRTGSSGANVLTF.